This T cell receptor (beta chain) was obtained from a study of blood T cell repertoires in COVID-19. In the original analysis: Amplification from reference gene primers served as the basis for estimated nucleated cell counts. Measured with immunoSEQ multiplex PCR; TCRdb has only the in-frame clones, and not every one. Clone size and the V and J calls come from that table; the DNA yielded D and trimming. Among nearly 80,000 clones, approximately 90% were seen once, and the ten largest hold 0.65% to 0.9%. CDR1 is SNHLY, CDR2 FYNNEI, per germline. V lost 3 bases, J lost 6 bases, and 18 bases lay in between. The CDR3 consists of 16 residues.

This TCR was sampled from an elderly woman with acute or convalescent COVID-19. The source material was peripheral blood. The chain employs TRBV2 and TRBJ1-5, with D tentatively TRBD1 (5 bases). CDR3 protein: CASSEDTDPIIQPQHF. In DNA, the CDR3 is TGTGCCAGCAGTGAGGACACCGATCCCATAATTCAGCCCCAGCATTTT.